This T cell receptor (beta chain) was sequenced during a study of T cell responses to AZD1222 COVID-19 vaccine. In germline, CDR1 is GTSNPN, CDR2 SVGIG (reference sequence). V shed 7 bases and J 6 bases; nucleotides not matched to a gene: 12. The CDR3 sequence is 16 residues long. Method: immunoSEQ multiplex PCR; TCRdb's copy keeps in-frame clones and lacks some. In the table there are 110,000 or so clones, more than 70% of which are singletons. The chain joins TRBV30 to TRBJ2-3; 14 positions agree with TRBD2. The receptor was isolated from an adult in good health. The sequenced sample was peripheral blood, obtained on day 0 of AZD1222 vaccination. This chain's CDR3 is CASGSGTSGSGDTQYF. The CDR3 region has the DNA TGTGCCTCGGGGTCGGGGACTAGCGGGAGCGGTGATACGCAGTATTTT.